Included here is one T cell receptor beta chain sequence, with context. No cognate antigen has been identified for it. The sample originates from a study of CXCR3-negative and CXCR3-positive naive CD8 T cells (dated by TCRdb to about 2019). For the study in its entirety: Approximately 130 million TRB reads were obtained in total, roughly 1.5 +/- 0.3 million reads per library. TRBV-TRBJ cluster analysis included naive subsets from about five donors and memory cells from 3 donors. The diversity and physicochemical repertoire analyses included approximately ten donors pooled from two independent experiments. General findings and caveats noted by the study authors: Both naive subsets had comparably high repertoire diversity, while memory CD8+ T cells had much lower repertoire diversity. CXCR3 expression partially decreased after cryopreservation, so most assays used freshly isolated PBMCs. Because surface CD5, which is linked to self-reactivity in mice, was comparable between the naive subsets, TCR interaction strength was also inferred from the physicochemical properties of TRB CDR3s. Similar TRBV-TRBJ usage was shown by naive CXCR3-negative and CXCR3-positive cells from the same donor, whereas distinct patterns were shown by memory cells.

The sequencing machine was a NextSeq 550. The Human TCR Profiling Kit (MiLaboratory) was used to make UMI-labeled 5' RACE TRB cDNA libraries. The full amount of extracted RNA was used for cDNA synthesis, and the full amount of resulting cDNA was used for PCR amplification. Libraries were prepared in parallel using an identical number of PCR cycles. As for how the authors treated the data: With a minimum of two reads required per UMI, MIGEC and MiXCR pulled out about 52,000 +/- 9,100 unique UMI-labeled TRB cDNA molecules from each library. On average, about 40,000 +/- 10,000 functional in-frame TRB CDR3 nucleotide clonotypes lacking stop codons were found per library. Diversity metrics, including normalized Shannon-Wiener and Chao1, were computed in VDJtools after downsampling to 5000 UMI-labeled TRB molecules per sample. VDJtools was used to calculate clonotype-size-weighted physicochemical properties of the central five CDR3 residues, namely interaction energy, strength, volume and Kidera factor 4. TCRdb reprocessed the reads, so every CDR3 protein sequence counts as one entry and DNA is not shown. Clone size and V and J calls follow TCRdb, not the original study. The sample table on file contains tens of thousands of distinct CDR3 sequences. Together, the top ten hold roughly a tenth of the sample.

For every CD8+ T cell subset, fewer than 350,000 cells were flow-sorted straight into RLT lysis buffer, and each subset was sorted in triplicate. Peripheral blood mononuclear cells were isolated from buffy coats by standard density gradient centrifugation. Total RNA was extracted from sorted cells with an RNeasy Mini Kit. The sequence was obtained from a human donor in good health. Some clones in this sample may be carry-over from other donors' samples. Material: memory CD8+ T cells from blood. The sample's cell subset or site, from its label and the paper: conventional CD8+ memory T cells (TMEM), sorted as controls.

The CDR3 is CSALTGALNEQFF. The rearrangement joined TRBV29-1 to TRBJ2-1; TCRdb designates TRBD1, a call that cannot be tested without DNA. Via the germline V gene, CDR1 is SQVTM and CDR2 ANQGSEA. The CDR3 contains 13 residues, cysteine and phenylalanine counted. No DNA was logged.